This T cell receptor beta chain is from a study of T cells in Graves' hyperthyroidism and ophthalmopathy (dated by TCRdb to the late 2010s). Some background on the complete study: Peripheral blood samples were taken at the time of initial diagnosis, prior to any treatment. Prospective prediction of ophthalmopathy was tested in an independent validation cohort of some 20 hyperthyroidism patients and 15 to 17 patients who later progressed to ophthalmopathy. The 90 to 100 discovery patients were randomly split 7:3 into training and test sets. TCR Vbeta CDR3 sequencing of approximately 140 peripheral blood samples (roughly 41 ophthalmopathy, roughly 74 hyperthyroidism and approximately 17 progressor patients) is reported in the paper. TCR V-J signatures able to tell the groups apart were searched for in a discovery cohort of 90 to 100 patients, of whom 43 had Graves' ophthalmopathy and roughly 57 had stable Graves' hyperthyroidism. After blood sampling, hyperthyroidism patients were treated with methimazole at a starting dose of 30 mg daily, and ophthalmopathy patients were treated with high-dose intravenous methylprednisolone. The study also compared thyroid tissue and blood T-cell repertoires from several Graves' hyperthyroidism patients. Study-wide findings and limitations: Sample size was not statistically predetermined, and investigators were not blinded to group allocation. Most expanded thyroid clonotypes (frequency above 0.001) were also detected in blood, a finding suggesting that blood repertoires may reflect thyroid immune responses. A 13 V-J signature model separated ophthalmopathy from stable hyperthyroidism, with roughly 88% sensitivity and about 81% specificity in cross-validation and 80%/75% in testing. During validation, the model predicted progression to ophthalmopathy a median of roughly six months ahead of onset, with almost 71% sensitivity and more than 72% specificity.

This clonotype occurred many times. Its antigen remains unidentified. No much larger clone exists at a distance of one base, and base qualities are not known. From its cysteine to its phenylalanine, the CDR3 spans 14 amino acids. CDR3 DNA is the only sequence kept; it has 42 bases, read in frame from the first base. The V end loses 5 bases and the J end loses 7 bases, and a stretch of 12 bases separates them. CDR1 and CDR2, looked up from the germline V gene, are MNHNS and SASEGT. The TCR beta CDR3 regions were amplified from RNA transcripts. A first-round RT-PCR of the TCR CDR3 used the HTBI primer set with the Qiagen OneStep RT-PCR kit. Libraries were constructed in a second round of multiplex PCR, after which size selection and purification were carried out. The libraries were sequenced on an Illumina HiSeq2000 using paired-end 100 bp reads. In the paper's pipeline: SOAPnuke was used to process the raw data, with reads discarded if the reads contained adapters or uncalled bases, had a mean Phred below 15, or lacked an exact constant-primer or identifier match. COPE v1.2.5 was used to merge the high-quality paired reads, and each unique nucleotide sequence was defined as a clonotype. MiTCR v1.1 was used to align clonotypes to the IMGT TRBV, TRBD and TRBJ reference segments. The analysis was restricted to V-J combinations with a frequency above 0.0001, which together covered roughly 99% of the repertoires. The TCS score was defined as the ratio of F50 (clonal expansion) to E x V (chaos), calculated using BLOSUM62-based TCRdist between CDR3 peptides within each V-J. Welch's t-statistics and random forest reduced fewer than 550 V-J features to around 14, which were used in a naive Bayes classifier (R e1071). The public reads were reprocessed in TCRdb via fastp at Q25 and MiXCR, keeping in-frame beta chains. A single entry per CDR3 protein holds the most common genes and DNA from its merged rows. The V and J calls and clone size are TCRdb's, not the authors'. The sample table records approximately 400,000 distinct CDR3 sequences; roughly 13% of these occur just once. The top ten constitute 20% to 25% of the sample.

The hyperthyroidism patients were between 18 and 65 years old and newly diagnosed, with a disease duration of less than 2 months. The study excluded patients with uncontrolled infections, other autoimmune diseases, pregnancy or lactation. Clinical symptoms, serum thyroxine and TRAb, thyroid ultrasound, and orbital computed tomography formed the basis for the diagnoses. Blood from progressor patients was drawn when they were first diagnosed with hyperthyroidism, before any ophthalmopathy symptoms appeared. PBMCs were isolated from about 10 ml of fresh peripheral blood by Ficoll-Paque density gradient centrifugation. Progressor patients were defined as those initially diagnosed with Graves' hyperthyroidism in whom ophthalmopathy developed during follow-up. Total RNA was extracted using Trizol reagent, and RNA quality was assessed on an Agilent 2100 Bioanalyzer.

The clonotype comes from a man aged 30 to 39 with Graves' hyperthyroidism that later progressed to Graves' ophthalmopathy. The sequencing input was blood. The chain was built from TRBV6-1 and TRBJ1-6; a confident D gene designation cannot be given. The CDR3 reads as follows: CASSSTGRNSPLHF. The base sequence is TGTGCCAGCAGTAGTACCGGGAGGAATTCACCCCTCCACTTT.